This T cell receptor beta chain was obtained from a study of a mutant IDH1 vaccine in newly diagnosed glioma. CDR3 length: 14 residues. V was pared by 0 bases and J by 6 bases, with 9 bases between. The germline V gene encodes CDR1 MNHEY and CDR2 SVGAGI. Time point: week 47, end of study. In the vaccine, a single dose held 300 ug of the mutant IDH1 20-mer peptide, along with topical imiquimod. The data were produced by immunoSEQ multiplex PCR, yet TCRdb's version contains in-frame clones alone and is incomplete. Of tens of thousands of clones listed, 65% are singletons. This clone was seen many times. Its specificity is unknown.

Specimen: peripheral blood mononuclear cells (PBMCs), collected from a glioma patient whose treatment included an IDH1 peptide vaccine. This sequence joins TRBV6-5 and TRBJ1-5; no clear D. This clonotype originated in a middle-aged man with glioma. Some clones in this sample may be carry-over from other donors' samples. The CDR3 is CASSYSMFGQPQHF. The CDR3 nucleotides read TGTGCCAGCAGTTACTCGATGTTTGGTCAGCCCCAGCATTTT.